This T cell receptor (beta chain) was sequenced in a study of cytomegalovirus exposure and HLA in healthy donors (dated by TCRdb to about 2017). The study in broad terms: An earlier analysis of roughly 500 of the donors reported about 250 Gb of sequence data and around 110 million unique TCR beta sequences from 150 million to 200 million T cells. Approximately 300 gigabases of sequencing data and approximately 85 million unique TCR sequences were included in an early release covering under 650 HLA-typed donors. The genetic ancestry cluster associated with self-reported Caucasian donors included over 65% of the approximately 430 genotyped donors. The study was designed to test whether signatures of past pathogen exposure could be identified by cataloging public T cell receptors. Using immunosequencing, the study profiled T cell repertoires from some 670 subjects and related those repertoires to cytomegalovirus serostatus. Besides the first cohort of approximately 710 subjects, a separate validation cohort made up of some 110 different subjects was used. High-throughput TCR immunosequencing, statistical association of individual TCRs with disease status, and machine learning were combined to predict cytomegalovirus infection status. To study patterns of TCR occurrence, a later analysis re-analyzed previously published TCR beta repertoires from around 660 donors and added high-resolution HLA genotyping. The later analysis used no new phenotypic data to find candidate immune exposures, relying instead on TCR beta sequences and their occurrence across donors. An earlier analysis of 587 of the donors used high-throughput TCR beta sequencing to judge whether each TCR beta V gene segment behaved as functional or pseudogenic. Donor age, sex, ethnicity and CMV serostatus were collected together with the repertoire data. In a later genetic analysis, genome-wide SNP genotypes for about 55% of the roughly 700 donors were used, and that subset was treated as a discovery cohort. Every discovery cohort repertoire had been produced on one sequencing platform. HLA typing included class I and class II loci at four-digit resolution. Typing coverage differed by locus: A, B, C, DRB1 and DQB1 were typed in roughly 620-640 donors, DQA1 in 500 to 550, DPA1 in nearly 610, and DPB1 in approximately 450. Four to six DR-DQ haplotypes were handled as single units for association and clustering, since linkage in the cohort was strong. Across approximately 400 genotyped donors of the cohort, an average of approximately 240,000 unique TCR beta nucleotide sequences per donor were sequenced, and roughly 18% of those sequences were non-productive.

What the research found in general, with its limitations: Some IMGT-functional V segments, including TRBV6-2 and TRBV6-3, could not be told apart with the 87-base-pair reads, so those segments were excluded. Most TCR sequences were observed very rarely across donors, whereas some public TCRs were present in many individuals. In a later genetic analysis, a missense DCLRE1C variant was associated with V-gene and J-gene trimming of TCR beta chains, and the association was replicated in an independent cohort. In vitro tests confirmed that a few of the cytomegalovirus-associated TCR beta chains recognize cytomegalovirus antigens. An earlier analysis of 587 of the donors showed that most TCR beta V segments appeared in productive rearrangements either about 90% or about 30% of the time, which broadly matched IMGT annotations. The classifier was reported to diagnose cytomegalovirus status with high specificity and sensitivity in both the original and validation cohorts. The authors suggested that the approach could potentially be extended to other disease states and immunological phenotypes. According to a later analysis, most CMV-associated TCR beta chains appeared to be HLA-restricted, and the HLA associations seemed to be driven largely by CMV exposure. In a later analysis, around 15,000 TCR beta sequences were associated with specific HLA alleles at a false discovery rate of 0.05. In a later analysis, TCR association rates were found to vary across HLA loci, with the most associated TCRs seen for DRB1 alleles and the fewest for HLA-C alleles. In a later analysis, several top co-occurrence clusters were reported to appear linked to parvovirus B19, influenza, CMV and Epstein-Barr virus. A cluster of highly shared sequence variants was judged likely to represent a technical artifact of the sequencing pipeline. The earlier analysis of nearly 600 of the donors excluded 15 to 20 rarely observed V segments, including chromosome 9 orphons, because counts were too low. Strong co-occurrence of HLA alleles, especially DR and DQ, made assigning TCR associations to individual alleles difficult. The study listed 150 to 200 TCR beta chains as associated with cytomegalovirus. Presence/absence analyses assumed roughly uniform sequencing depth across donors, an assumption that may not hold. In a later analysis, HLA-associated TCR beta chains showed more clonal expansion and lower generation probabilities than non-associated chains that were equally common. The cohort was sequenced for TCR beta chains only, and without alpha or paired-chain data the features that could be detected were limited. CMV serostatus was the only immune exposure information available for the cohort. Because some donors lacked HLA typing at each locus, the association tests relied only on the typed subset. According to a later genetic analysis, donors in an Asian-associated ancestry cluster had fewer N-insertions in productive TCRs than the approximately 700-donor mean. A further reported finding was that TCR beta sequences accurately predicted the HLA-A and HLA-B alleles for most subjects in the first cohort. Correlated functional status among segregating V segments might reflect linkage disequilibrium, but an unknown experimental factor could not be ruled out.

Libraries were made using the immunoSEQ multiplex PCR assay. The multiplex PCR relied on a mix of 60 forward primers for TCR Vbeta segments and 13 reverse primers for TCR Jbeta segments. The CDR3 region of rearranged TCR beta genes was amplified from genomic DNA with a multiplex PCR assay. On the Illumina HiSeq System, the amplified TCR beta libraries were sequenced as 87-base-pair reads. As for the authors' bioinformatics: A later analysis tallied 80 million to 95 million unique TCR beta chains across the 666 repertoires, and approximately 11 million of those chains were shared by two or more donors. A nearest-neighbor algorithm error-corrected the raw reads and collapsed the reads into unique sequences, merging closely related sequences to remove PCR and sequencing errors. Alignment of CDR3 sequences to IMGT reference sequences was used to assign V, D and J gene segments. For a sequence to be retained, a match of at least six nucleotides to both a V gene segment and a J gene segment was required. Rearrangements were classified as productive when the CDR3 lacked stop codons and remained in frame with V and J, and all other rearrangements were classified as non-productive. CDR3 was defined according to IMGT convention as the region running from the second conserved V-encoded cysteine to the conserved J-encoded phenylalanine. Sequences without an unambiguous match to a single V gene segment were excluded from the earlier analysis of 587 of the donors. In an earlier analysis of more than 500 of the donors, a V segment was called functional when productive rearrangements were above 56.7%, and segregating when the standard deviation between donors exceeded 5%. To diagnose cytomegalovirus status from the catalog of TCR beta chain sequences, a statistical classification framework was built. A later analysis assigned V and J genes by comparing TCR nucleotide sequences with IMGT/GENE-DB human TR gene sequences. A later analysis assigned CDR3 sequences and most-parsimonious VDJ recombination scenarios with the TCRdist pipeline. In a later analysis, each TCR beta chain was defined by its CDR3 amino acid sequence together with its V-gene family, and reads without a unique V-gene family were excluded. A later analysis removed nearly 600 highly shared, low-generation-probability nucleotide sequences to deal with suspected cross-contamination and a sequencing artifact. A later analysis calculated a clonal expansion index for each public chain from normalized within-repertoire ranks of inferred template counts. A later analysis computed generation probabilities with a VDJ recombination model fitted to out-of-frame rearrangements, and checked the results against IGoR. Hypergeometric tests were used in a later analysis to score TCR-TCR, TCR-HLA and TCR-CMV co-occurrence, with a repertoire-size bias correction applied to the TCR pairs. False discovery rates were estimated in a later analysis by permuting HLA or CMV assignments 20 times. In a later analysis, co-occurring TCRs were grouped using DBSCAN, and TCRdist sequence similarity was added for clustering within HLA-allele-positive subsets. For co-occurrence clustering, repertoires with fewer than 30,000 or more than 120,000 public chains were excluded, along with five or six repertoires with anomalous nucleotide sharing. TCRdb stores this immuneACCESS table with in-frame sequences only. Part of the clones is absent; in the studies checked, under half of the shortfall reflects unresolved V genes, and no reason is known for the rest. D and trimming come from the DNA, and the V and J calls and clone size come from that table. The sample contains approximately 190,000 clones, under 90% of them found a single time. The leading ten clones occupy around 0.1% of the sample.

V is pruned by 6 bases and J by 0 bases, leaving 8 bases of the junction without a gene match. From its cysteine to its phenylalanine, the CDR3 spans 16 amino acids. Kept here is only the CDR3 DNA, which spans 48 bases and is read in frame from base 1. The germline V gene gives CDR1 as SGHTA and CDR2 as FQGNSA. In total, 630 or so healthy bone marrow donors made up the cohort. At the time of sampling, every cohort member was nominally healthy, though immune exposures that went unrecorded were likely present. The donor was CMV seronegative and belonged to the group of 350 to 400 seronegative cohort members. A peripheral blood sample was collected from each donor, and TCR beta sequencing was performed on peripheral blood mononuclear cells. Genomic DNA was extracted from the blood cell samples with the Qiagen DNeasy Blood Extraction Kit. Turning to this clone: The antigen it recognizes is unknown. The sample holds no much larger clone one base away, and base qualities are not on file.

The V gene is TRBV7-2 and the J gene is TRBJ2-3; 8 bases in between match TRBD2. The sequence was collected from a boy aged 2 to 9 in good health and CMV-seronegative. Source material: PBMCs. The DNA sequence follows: TGTGCCAGCAGACCTGGCGGGGGGTTTAGCACAGATACGCAGTATTTT. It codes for CASRPGGGFSTDTQYF.